Below, 31 T cell receptor beta chains from the same sample are listed, as sequenced in a study of early T cells in non-severe SARS-CoV-2 infection. TCRdb fed the 5' RACE reads into MiXCR, producing one record per CDR3 protein. The repertoire holds tens of thousands of distinct CDR3 sequences, roughly 12% seen once, with about a tenth in the top ten. The sequencing sample was made of whole blood. The receptors stem from an adult who was a healthcare worker with PCR-confirmed SARS-CoV-2 infection or an uninfected control (not recorded which).

This clonotype has a handful of counts. The V and J genes are TRBV7-2 and TRBJ1-2, with TRBD1 identical over 7 bases. This CDR3 spans 14 amino acids. The V gene's germline CDR1 is SGHTA and CDR2 FQGNSA. V was clipped by 6 bases and J by 5 bases; unmatched bases: 9. The CDR3 DNA follows: TGTGCCAGCAGGTTGGGGACAGCCCGGTATGGCTACACCTTC. Protein: CASRLGTARYGYTF.

This clonotype was seen repeatedly, ten times or more. This chain links TRBV10-2 with TRBJ1-4; unclear D gene. The germline gives CDR1 WSHSY, CDR2 SAAADI. Trimming left V 7 bases short and J 5 bases short, with 11 bases between. CDR3 size: 13 residues. CDR3 amino acids: CASMEGGNEKLFF. In DNA form, the CDR3 reads TGCGCCAGCATGGAGGGCGGAAATGAAAAACTGTTTTTT.

V usage is TRBV28 and J usage is TRBJ1-1, with D perhaps TRBD1 (5 bases). V lost 5 bases and J lost 0, with 13 bases in between. The CDR3 totals 15 residues. Germline CDR1 reads MDHEN; CDR2 reads SYDVKM. The CDR3 is CASSTFKDMNTEAFF. The CDR3 DNA follows: TGTGCCAGCAGTACATTTAAGGACATGAACACTGAAGCTTTCTTT. The whole variable domain, remainder taken from reference TRBV28 and TRBJ1-1, is DVKVTQSSRYLVKRTGEKVFLECVQDMDHENMFWYRQDPGLGLRLIYFSYDVKMKEKGDIPEGYSVSREKKERFSLILESASTNQTSMYLCASSTFKDMNTEAFFGQGTRLTVV.

This clonotype was observed a handful of times. The chain combines TRBV5-6 with TRBJ2-1; D perhaps matches TRBD2 (6 bases). V was clipped by 6 bases and J by 8 bases, with 15 bases between them. In germline, CDR1 is SGHDT, CDR2 YYEEEE. This CDR3 is built from 13 residues. CDR3 protein: CASTSGVKYEQFF. The CDR3 coding sequence is TGTGCCAGCACGTCGGGGGTCAAGTATGAGCAGTTCTTC.

This clonotype occurred a few times. The chain has TRBV11-2 and TRBJ2-5, with TRBD2 identical over 10 bases. V shed 1 base and J 1 base; nucleotides not matched to a gene: 0. Germline V CDR1 and CDR2: SGHAT, FQNNGV. This CDR3 comprises 15 residues. The CDR3 loop is CASSLASGGQETQYF. The CDR3 DNA follows: TGTGCCAGCAGCTTAGCTAGCGGGGGCCAAGAGACCCAGTACTTC.

There are a few counts of this clonotype. The chain combines TRBV7-6 with TRBJ1-4, with D tentatively TRBD1 (6 bases). V lost 5 bases to trimming and J lost 3 bases, with 16 bases between them. CDR3 length equals 16 residues. Germline V gives CDR1 SGHVS, CDR2 FNYEAQ. The CDR3 DNA is TGTGCCAGCAGCCCATCAGGCAGGGGAGCTAATGAAAAACTGTTTTTT. It encodes CASSPSGRGANEKLFF.

This clonotype was seen only a few times. V usage is TRBV28 and J usage is TRBJ2-7; weak D call: TRBD2 (6 bases). CDR1 and CDR2 from the germline V gene are MDHEN and SYDVKM. Trimming took off 2 bases at V and 3 bases at J, with 11 bases between the two ends. This CDR3 spans 14 amino acids. The CDR3: CASSLGGGYYEQYF. For the CDR3, the DNA is TGTGCCAGCAGTTTAGGGGGAGGTTACTACGAGCAGTACTTC. Full variable domain (remainder filled in from reference TRBV28 and TRBJ2-7): DVKVTQSSRYLVKRTGEKVFLECVQDMDHENMFWYRQDPGLGLRLIYFSYDVKMKEKGDIPEGYSVSREKKERFSLILESASTNQTSMYLCASSLGGGYYEQYFGPGTRLTVT.

This chain joins TRBV18 and TRBJ1-2; the match to TRBD1 covers 8 bases. V dropped 0 bases and J dropped 4; count of bases not matched to a gene: 7. The germline V gene encodes CDR1 KGHSH and CDR2 LQKENI. CDR3 length: 16 amino acids. The CDR3 nucleotides are TGTGCCAGCTCACCACCCTCCAGGGGGCCAGCCTATGGCTACACCTTC. The encoded protein is CASSPPSRGPAYGYTF.

This clonotype has only a few counts. The V gene is TRBV10-1, the J gene TRBJ2-6, with D unresolved. CDR1 and CDR2 (germline): WNHNN, SYGVQD (reference sequence). Trimming took off 3 bases at V and 4 bases at J, with 7 bases between the two ends. The CDR3 extends over 14 amino acids. The CDR3 DNA reads as TGCGCCAGCAGTGAAGGGTCCGGGGCCAACGTCCTGACTTTC. Its protein product is CASSEGSGANVLTF.

This clonotype was observed a few times. The chain uses TRBV27 and TRBJ1-1; TRBD1 aligns across 7 bases. CDR3 length: 14 residues. Trimming took 6 bases from V and 5 from J; bases not matched to a gene: 9. Germline V lookup: CDR1 MNHEY, CDR2 SMNVEV (reference sequence). This CDR3 is CASRGTDVRTEAFF. The CDR3 DNA reads as TGTGCCAGCAGGGGGACAGACGTGCGGACTGAAGCTTTCTTT.

This clonotype was counted many times. The chain links TRBV2 to TRBJ1-5; possibly TRBD1 for D (6 bases). The V end was cut by 6 bases, the J end by 0 bases, with 9 bases between. CDR3 size: 14 residues. In germline, CDR1 is SNHLY, CDR2 FYNNEI. The CDR3 loop reads CASRQGLSNQPQHF. CDR3 sequence (DNA): TGTGCCAGCAGACAGGGACTTAGCAATCAGCCCCAGCATTTT.

A few counts support this clonotype. V is TRBV29-1 and J is TRBJ2-7; D may be TRBD1 or TRBD2 (5 bases each). Per germline, CDR1 SQVTM and CDR2 ANQGSEA. The CDR3 totals 12 residues. With 3 bases removed from V and 6 bases from J, the gap between germline ends came to 12 bases. CDR3 loop: CSVDMGDREQYF. CDR3 bases: TGCAGCGTTGATATGGGGGACCGCGAGCAGTACTTC.

The gene calls are TRBV2 and TRBJ2-1; 8 nucleotides match TRBD1. This CDR3 spans 11 amino acids. Germline loops: CDR1 SNHLY, CDR2 FYNNEI. Trimming took 6 bases from V and 15 from J; bases not matched to a gene: 7. The CDR3 loop reads CASRDDRGPFF. The CDR3 coding sequence is TGTGCCAGCAGGGACGACAGGGGCCCGTTCTTC.

As to this clonotype: The junction departs from germline at one end; a sequencing error may be responsible. The chain couples TRBV20-1 to TRBJ2-1; the D gene is possibly TRBD1 (5 bases). Germline V lookup: CDR1 DFQATT, CDR2 SNEGSKA (reference sequence). The CDR3 is made up of 12 amino acids. The CDR3 here is CSAPRQINEQIF. DNA for the CDR3: TGCAGTGCTCCTCGACAGATCAATGAGCAGATCTTC.

This clonotype has a count of ten or more. The V call is TRBV5-1, the J call TRBJ2-5; tentative D call: TRBD2 (5 bases). Germline CDR1 is SGHRS and CDR2 is YFSETQ. V was cut by 0 bases and J by 7 bases, with 10 bases left in between. The CDR3 extends over 13 amino acids. This CDR3 reads CASSLDSRGTQYF. DNA for the CDR3: TGCGCCAGCAGCTTGGACAGTCGGGGGACCCAGTACTTC.

The V gene is TRBV9, the J gene TRBJ2-5, with no clear D. V lost 1 base and J lost 2, with 12 bases in between. The CDR3 runs 15 residues. Germline loops: CDR1 SGDLS, CDR2 YYNGEE. CDR3 nucleotide sequence: TGTGCCAGCAGCGTAAATCTGGGGAATCAAGAGACCCAGTACTTC. It is translated as CASSVNLGNQETQYF.

The rearrangement uses TRBV27 and TRBJ2-7, with 10 bases that match TRBD1. The CDR3 is made up of 17 amino acids. CDR1 and CDR2 from the germline V gene are MNHEY and SMNVEV (reference sequence). Trimming took 0 bases from V and 2 from J; bases not matched to a gene: 7. The CDR3 DNA reads TGTGCCAGCAGTTTATCAGGGACAGGGGAGCGCACCTACGAGCAGTACTTC. Its translation: CASSLSGTGERTYEQYF.

The chain recombines TRBV4-1 with TRBJ1-5; D possibly corresponds to TRBD1 (6 bases). Trimming removed 4 bases from V and 4 bases from J, with 17 bases in between. The CDR3 spans 16 residues. The germline V gene has CDR1 MGHRA and CDR2 YSYEKL. CDR3 nucleotide sequence: TGCGCCAGCAGCCTGACCATCCTTAGGGGGAATCAGCCCCAGCATTTT. Amino acid sequence: CASSLTILRGNQPQHF.

The table lists this clonotype with many counts. CDR3 sequence: CASSMYQGARGANVLTF. CDR3 nucleotides: TGTGCCAGCAGCATGTACCAGGGGGCGCGTGGGGCCAACGTCCTGACTTTC. The chain joins TRBV7-9 to TRBJ2-6; 8 nucleotides line up with TRBD1. After removal of 5 bases from V and 3 bases from J, the junction contained 9 bases not matched to a gene. This CDR3 comprises 17 residues. Germline V CDR1 and CDR2: SEHNR, FQNEAQ (reference sequence).

This clonotype was seen a few times. V gene TRBV4-1 combines with J gene TRBJ2-2; D is ambiguous. Germline V gives CDR1 MGHRA, CDR2 YSYEKL. CDR3 length equals 14 residues. Between the trimmed V and J ends, which lost 4 bases and 3 bases, there was a span of 9 bases. CDR3 sequence (DNA): TGCGCCAGCAGCCTCACCACCTACACCGGGGAGCTGTTTTTT. This translates into CASSLTTYTGELFF.

In this sample, this clonotype turned up many times. V usage is TRBV12-3 or TRBV12-4 and J usage is TRBJ1-4; the match to TRBD1 covers 9 bases. The CDR3 covers 15 residues. V shed 2 bases and J 10 bases; nucleotides not matched to a gene: 8. The CDR3 loop reads CASSLTGGAGGKLFF. The CDR3 DNA follows: TGTGCCAGCAGTTTAACAGGGGGCGCCGGAGGAAAACTGTTTTTT.

At least ten counts were recorded for this clonotype. The chain links TRBV29-1 to TRBJ2-1; 8 bases align to TRBD1. The CDR3 is 12 residues long. CDR1 and CDR2 from the germline V gene are SQVTM and ANQGSEA. The ends lost 7 bases at V and 9 bases at J; junction bases unmatched: 8. CDR3 region: CSGIQGVVEQFF. In nucleotides, the CDR3 is TGCAGCGGCATACAGGGGGTCGTTGAGCAGTTCTTC.

About this clonotype itself: At one end, the junction sequence differs from germline, possibly due to a read error. The chain has TRBV7-8 and TRBJ2-2; possibly TRBD2 for D (6 bases). This CDR3 is built from 16 residues. Germline-derived CDR1 and CDR2 are SGHVS and FQNEAQ. In DNA, the CDR3 is TGTACCAGCAGCCTGACGCTAGCGACGTACACCGGGGAGCTGTTTTTT. Translation gives CTSSLTLATYTGELFF.

The V gene is TRBV12-3 or TRBV12-4, the J gene TRBJ2-7; possible D gene TRBD2, 5 bases. The germline V and J ends were trimmed by 5 bases and 0 bases, with 8 bases remaining between them. The length of the CDR3 is 13 residues. The CDR3 DNA is TGTGCCAGCAGTCCGGACTCCTCCTACGAGCAGTACTTC. Amino acids: CASSPDSSYEQYF.

This clonotype appeared a few times. The chain uses TRBV28 and TRBJ2-2; 8 positions agree with TRBD1. Looked up from germline, CDR1 is MDHEN and CDR2 is SYDVKM. This CDR3 region has 15 residues. V was clipped by 8 bases and J by 6 bases; unmatched bases: 11. The CDR3 nucleotides read TGTGCCAGCCTCCTCAGACAGGGGACGGCCGGGGAGCTGTTTTTT. Protein product: CASLLRQGTAGELFF.

This clonotype qualifies as medium-sized (0.01 to 0.1%). The V gene is TRBV29-1, the J gene TRBJ2-3; D might be TRBD1 or TRBD2, each matching 5 bases. V was trimmed by 4 bases and J by 2 bases, leaving 13 bases between them. This CDR3 has 14 amino acids. CDR1 and CDR2 from the germline V gene are SQVTM and ANQGSEA. DNA of the CDR3: TGCAGCGTTGGGGGGAGTCGGTCCACAGATACGCAGTATTTT. Translated, it gives CSVGGSRSTDTQYF.

V usage is TRBV15 and J usage is TRBJ2-7; 8 positions match TRBD1. Germline CDR1 is LNHNV and CDR2 is YYDKDF (reference sequence). The CDR3 runs to 15 residues. Germline trimming cut 5 bases from V and 4 bases from J; bases unmatched to any gene: 10. CDR3 bases: TGTGCCACCAGCTCTCAGGACAGGGAGGTTTACGAGCAGTACTTC. It translates to CATSSQDREVYEQYF.

V and J are TRBV6-5 and TRBJ2-1; the D is unclear. The CDR3 runs 14 residues. Trimming shortened V by 6 bases and J by 4 bases, and 13 bases separated the two germline ends. CDR1 is MNHEY and CDR2 is SVGAGI in the germline V gene. CDR3: CASRTRTEYNEQFF. The CDR3 DNA is TGTGCCAGCAGGACCCGGACCGAGTACAATGAGCAGTTCTTC.

This clonotype was observed many times. The rearrangement links TRBV20-1 to TRBJ2-3; no reliable D call. The V gene's germline CDR1 is DFQATT and CDR2 SNEGSKA (reference sequence). With 1 base removed from V and 2 bases from J, the gap between germline ends came to 10 bases. The CDR3 loop spans 14 amino acids. The CDR3 sequence is CSARGRGNTDTQYF. The CDR3 DNA reads TGCAGTGCTAGAGGTAGAGGAAACACAGATACGCAGTATTTT.

This clonotype came up many times. V is TRBV24-1 and J is TRBJ2-7, with D tentatively TRBD2 (6 bases). This CDR3 is built from 11 residues. Germline V gene data show CDR1 as KGHDR and CDR2 as SFDVKD. Trimming cost V 4 bases and J 6 bases, with 6 bases left between them. DNA for the CDR3: TGTGCCACCAGTGACGGGGGCGAGCAGTACTTC. Translation gives CATSDGGEQYF.

Here the CDR3 reads CASSFPAAYEQYF. In nucleotides, the CDR3 is TGTGCCAGCAGCTTCCCCGCCGCCTACGAGCAGTACTTC. This chain uses TRBV5-6 with TRBJ2-7, with D hard to call. Trimming cost V 2 bases and J 2 bases, with 8 bases left between them. Looked up from germline, CDR1 is SGHDT and CDR2 is YYEEEE. CDR3 length: 13 residues.